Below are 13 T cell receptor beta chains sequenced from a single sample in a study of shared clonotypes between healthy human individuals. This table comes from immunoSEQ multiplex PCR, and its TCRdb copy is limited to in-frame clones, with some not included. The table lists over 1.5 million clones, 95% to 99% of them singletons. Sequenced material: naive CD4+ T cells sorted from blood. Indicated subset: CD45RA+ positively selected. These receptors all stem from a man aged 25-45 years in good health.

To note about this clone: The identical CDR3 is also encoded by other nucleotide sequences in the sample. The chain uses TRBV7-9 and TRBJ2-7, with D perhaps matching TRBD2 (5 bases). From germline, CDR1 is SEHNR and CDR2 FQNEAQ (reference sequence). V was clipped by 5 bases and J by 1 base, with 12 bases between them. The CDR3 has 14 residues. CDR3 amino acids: CASSRRELSYEQYF. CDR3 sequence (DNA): TGTGCCAGCAGCCGAAGGGAGTTGTCCTACGAGCAGTACTTC.

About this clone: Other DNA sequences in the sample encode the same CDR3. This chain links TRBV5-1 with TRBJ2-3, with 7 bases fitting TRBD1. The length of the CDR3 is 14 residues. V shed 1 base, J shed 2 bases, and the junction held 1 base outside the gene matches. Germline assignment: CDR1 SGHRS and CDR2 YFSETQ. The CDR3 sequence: CASSLQGVTDTQYF. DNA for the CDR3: TGCGCCAGCAGCTTGCAGGGGGTCACAGATACGCAGTATTTT.

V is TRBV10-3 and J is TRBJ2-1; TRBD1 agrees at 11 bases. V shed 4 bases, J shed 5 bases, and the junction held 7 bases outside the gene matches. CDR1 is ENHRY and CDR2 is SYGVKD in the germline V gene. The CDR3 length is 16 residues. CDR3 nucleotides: TGTGCCATCAGTGCAATCGGGACAGGGGGGGACAATGAGCAGTTCTTC. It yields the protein CAISAIGTGGDNEQFF.

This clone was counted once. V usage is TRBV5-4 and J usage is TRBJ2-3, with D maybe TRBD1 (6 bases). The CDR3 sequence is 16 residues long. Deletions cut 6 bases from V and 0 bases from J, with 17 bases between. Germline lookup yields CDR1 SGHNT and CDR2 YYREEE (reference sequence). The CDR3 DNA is TGTGCCAGCACCCCCCGTGGGCAGGGGAGCACAGATACGCAGTATTTT. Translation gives CASTPRGQGSTDTQYF.

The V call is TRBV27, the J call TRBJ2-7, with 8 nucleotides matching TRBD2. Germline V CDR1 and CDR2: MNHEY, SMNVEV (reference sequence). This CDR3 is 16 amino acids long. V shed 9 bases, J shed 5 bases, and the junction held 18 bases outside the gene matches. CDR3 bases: TGTGCCAGTCACACGCTAGCGGGCCGCTTCATCGACGAGCAGTACTTC. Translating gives CASHTLAGRFIDEQYF.

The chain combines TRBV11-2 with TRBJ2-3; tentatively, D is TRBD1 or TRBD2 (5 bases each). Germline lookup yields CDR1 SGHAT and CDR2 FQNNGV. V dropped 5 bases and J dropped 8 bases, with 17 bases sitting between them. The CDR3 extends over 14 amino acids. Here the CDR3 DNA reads TGTGCCAGCAGCCCCCTTTGGGGGAGCGGTACGCAGTATTTT. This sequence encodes CASSPLWGSGTQYF.

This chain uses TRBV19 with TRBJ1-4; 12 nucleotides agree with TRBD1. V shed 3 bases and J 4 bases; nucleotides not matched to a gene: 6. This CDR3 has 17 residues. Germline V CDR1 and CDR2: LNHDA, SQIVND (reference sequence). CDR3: CASSIPGTGGLNEKLFF. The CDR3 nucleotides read TGTGCCAGTAGTATTCCGGGGACAGGGGGCCTTAATGAAAAACTGTTTTTT.

CDR3 DNA: TGTGCCAGCAGCGGGGGGAGACTGGCTTTCTTT. It encodes CASSGGRLAFF. The chain carries TRBV7-2 and TRBJ1-1, with D possibly matching TRBD1 (5 bases). V shed 5 bases and J shed 11 bases, with 12 bases lying between them. The germline CDR1 and CDR2 sequences are SGHTA and FQGNSA. The CDR3 is 11 residues long.

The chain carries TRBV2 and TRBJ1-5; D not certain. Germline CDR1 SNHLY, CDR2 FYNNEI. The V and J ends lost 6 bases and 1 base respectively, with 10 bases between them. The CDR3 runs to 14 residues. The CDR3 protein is CASSVPVSNQPQHF. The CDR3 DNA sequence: TGTGCCAGCAGCGTTCCAGTAAGCAATCAGCCCCAGCATTTT.

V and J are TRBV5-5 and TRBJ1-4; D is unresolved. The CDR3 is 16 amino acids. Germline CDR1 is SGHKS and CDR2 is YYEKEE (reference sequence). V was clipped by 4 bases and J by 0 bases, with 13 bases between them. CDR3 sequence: CASSPVRGTTNEKLFF. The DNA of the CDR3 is TGTGCCAGCAGCCCGGTGAGAGGGACAACTAATGAAAAACTGTTTTTT. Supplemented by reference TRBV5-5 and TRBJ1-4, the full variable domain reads DAGVTQSPTHLIKTRGQQVTLRCSPISGHKSVSWYQQVLGQGPQFIFQYYEKEERGRGNFPDRFSARQFPNYSSELNVNALLLGDSALYLCASSPVRGTTNEKLFFGSGTQLSVL.

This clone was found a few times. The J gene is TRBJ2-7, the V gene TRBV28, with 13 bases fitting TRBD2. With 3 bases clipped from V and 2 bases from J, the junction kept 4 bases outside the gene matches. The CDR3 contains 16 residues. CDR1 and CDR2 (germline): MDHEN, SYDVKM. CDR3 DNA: TGTGCCAGCAGTTTGGTAACTAGCGGGAGGGCCTACGAGCAGTACTTC. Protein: CASSLVTSGRAYEQYF.

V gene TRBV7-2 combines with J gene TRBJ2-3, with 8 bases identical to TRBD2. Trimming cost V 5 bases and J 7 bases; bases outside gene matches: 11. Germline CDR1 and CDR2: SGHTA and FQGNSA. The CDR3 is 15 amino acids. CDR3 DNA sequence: TGTGCCAGCAGCACGCTAGCGGGTGAAACTAATACGCAGTATTTT. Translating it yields CASSTLAGETNTQYF.

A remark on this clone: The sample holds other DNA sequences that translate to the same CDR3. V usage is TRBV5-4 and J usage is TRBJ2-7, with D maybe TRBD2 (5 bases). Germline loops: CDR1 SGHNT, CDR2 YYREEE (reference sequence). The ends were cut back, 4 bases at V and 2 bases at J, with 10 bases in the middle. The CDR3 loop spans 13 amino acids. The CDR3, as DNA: TGTGCCAGCAGCGATCGGGGTACCTACGAGCAGTACTTC. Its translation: CASSDRGTYEQYF.